This TCR beta chain was captured in a study of T cells after yellow fever vaccination. The CDR3 covers 13 residues. Looked up from germline, CDR1 is SGDLS and CDR2 is YYNGEE. The ends were cut back, 4 bases at V and 4 bases at J, with 10 bases in the middle. TCRdb reprocessed the 5' RACE reads with MiXCR, giving one entry per CDR3 protein. The repertoire consists of some 260,000 distinct CDR3 sequences, with 5.2% occurring once and the leading ten covering about 3.5%. V gene TRBV9 combines with J gene TRBJ2-3; D is uncertain. The receptor comes from a man younger than 30 who received the YFV17D yellow fever vaccine. This sample comprised CD4+ T cells sorted from PBMCs, obtained on the day of the yellow fever booster vaccination. CDR3 residues: CASSPSLADTQYF. CDR3 sequence (DNA): TGTGCCAGCAGCCCCTCTTTGGCAGATACGCAGTATTTT.